The source of this T cell receptor beta chain is a study of blood T cell repertoires in COVID-19. Study context: The cDNA or gDNA used as material had been derived from T cells, B-cell-depleted T cells, or PBMCs.

Clones were read by immunoSEQ multiplex PCR, and TCRdb kept only the in-frame ones, dropping some. The sample carries 250,000 to 350,000 clones, 70% to 90% recorded once. The V end was cut by 5 bases, the J end by 4 bases, with 11 bases between. The CDR3 spans 14 residues. CDR1 and CDR2 from the germline V gene are SGHTA and FQGTGA. The material sequenced was peripheral blood. The chain has TRBV7-3 and TRBJ2-2, with D possibly being TRBD1 (6 bases). The clonotype comes from an older woman with acute or convalescent COVID-19. For the CDR3, the DNA is TGTGCCAGCAGCCCCCAGGGGTCCACCGGGGAGCTGTTTTTT. It yields the protein CASSPQGSTGELFF.